This T cell receptor beta chain emerged from a study of cytomegalovirus exposure and HLA in healthy donors (TCRdb year 2017). Study-level background: According to an earlier analysis of 587 of the donors, 150 million to 200 million T cells yielded 90 million to 140 million unique TCR beta sequences and approximately 300 Gb of sequence data. The T cell repertoires of 666 subjects were profiled by immunosequencing and related to cytomegalovirus serostatus. An earlier analysis of about 620 of the donors applied high-throughput TCR beta sequencing to assess whether each TCR beta V gene segment acted as functional or pseudogenic. Donor age, sex, ethnicity and CMV serostatus were collected together with the repertoire data. A later genetic analysis used genome-wide SNP genotypes for about 60% of the roughly 700 donors, treating that subset as a discovery cohort. Among about 410 genotyped donors of the cohort, an average of roughly 230,000 unique TCR beta nucleotide sequences was sequenced per donor, of which about 18% were non-productive. Rather than drawing on any new phenotypic data, the later analysis identified candidate immune exposures from TCR beta sequences and the way those sequences occurred across donors. HLA typing covered class I and class II loci at four-digit resolution. Roughly five DR-DQ haplotypes were treated as single units for association and clustering because of strong linkage in the cohort. A later analysis re-analyzed previously published TCR beta repertoires from 666 donors and added high-resolution HLA genotyping to study TCR occurrence patterns. Typing coverage varied by locus: roughly 620-640 donors for A, B, C, DRB1 and DQB1; approximately 560 for DQA1; some 610 for DPA1; around 490 for DPB1. All discovery cohort repertoires had been generated on a single sequencing platform. Of the 300 to 500 genotyped donors, over 80% were placed in the genetic ancestry cluster associated with self-reported Caucasian donors. Along with the approximately 700-subject first cohort, a separate validation cohort of 120 different subjects was used. The study aimed to test whether signatures of past pathogen exposure could be identified by cataloging public T cell receptors. An early release that covered some 630 HLA-typed donors contained approximately 300 gigabases of sequencing data and 65 million to 100 million unique TCR sequences. To predict cytomegalovirus infection status, the study brought together high-throughput TCR immunosequencing, statistical association of individual TCRs with disease status, and machine learning.

What the authors observed across the whole study: According to a later analysis, TCR association rates differed among HLA loci, with DRB1 alleles showing the most associated TCRs and HLA-C alleles showing the fewest. Because some donors lacked HLA typing at each locus, the association tests relied only on the typed subset. In an earlier analysis of some 640 of the donors, most TCR beta V segments were observed in productive rearrangements about 90% or about 30% of the time, broadly matching IMGT annotations. In the study, 150 to 200 TCR beta chains were listed as associated with cytomegalovirus. Because counts were too low, approximately 15 rarely observed V segments, including chromosome 9 orphons, were excluded from the earlier analysis of 587 of the donors. Correlated functional status among segregating V segments might reflect linkage disequilibrium, but an unknown experimental factor could not be ruled out. Only TCR beta chains were sequenced in this cohort, and the absence of alpha or paired-chain data limited detectable features. The only immune exposure information available for the cohort was CMV serostatus. Most CMV-associated TCR beta chains appeared to be HLA-restricted in a later analysis, and the HLA associations seemed to be driven largely by CMV exposure. In vitro tests confirmed that a few of the cytomegalovirus-associated TCR beta chains recognize cytomegalovirus antigens. A later analysis reported that several top co-occurrence clusters appeared linked to parvovirus B19, influenza, CMV and Epstein-Barr virus. The authors suggested that the approach could potentially be generalized to other disease states and immunological phenotypes. In a later genetic analysis, fewer N-insertions in productive TCRs were reported among donors in an Asian-associated ancestry cluster than the roughly 700-donor mean. In a later analysis, HLA-associated TCR beta chains showed more clonal expansion and lower generation probabilities than non-associated chains that were equally common. When HLA alleles, especially DR and DQ, strongly co-occurred, TCR associations were difficult to assign to individual alleles. Across donors, most TCR sequences were observed very rarely, whereas some public TCRs were present in many individuals. The classifier was reported to diagnose cytomegalovirus status with high specificity and sensitivity in both the original and validation cohorts. A further reported finding was that TCR beta sequences accurately predicted the HLA-A and HLA-B alleles for most subjects in the first cohort. In a later genetic analysis, a missense DCLRE1C variant was associated with V-gene and J-gene trimming of TCR beta chains, and the association was replicated in an independent cohort. A later analysis associated roughly 17,000 TCR beta sequences with specific HLA alleles at a false discovery rate of 0.05. Roughly uniform sequencing depth across donors was assumed in presence/absence analyses, although this assumption may not hold. The 87-base-pair reads could not distinguish some IMGT-functional V segments, including TRBV6-2 and TRBV6-3, so those segments were excluded. A cluster of highly shared sequence variants was judged likely to represent a technical artifact of the sequencing pipeline.

The CDR3 covers 14 residues, taking in both the cysteine and the phenylalanine. Only the CDR3 DNA stays, 42 bases, in frame from base 1. CDR1 and CDR2 are read off the germline V gene as ENHRY and SYGVKD. V is reduced by 10 bases and J by 1 base, leaving a spacing of 13 bases between them. Worth noting for this clone: What this receptor recognizes is not known.

The receptor library was made with the immunoSEQ multiplex PCR assay. The multiplex PCR relied on a mix of 60 forward primers for TCR Vbeta segments and 13 reverse primers for TCR Jbeta segments. Amplification of the CDR3 region of rearranged TCR beta genes was performed with a multiplex PCR assay on genomic DNA. The amplified TCR beta libraries were sequenced on the Illumina HiSeq System as 87-base-pair reads. As for the authors' bioinformatics: In a later analysis, tens of millions of unique TCR beta chains were counted across the 500 to 850 repertoires, and roughly 11 million of these chains were shared by at least two donors. Raw reads were error-corrected and collapsed into unique sequences with a nearest-neighbor algorithm that merged closely related sequences to remove PCR and sequencing errors. Alignment of CDR3 sequences to IMGT reference sequences was used to assign V, D and J gene segments. Each retained sequence needed at least a six-nucleotide match to both a V gene segment and a J gene segment. Rearrangements were called productive when the CDR3 lacked stop codons and stayed in frame with V and J; all others were non-productive. CDR3 was defined according to IMGT convention as the region running from the second conserved V-encoded cysteine to the conserved J-encoded phenylalanine. Sequences without an unambiguous match to a single V gene segment were excluded from the earlier analysis of a few hundred of the donors. In an earlier analysis of 587 of the donors, a V segment was called functional when productive rearrangements were above 56.7%, and segregating when the standard deviation between donors exceeded 5%. To diagnose cytomegalovirus status from the catalog of TCR beta chain sequences, a statistical classification framework was built. V and J gene assignment, in a later analysis, came from comparing TCR nucleotide sequences with IMGT/GENE-DB human TR gene sequences. The TCRdist pipeline was used in a later analysis to assign CDR3 sequences and most-parsimonious VDJ recombination scenarios. In a later analysis, each TCR beta chain was defined by its CDR3 amino acid sequence together with its V-gene family, and reads without a unique V-gene family were excluded. To address suspected cross-contamination and a sequencing artifact, a later analysis removed 550 to 750 highly shared, low-generation-probability nucleotide sequences. In a later analysis, a clonal expansion index was calculated for each public chain from normalized within-repertoire ranks of inferred template counts. In a later analysis, generation probabilities were computed with a VDJ recombination model fitted to out-of-frame rearrangements, and the resulting probabilities were checked against IGoR. Hypergeometric tests were used in a later analysis to score TCR-TCR, TCR-HLA and TCR-CMV co-occurrence, with a repertoire-size bias correction applied to the TCR pairs. In a later analysis, false discovery rates were estimated by permuting HLA or CMV assignments 20 times. In a later analysis, co-occurring TCRs were grouped with DBSCAN, and TCRdist sequence similarity was added when clustering was performed within HLA-allele-positive subsets. Repertoires with fewer than 30,000 or more than 120,000 public chains, plus five repertoires with anomalous nucleotide sharing, were excluded from co-occurrence clustering. The clones in this table, taken by TCRdb from immuneACCESS, are in-frame only. Not every clone is retained; where verified, under half of the shortfall comes from an unresolved V gene, and the cause of the rest is unknown. That table furnishes V, J and clone size, whereas the DNA furnished D and trimming. The table for this sample records roughly 80,000 clones. About 5.9% of the sample is in the top ten clones.

In total, 600 or so healthy bone marrow donors made up the cohort. At the time of sampling, all cohort members were nominally healthy, though unrecorded immune exposures were likely present. The donor tested CMV seropositive and was one of the 289 seropositive cohort members. Every donor gave a peripheral blood sample, and the peripheral blood mononuclear cells from that sample were used for TCR beta sequencing. Genomic DNA extraction from the blood cell samples was performed with the Qiagen DNeasy Blood Extraction Kit. The sequenced sample was PBMCs. Recombination connected TRBV10-3 to TRBJ2-2; a tentative D call is TRBD1 (6 bases match). The TCR was taken from a girl aged 10-17 years in good health and CMV-seropositive. The nucleotide sequence is given as TGTGCCAGTGAAGACAGGATGAACACCGGGGAGCTGTTTTTT. It translates as CASEDRMNTGELFF.